The 23 T cell receptor beta chains reported below all come from one sample, sequenced in a study of T cell clones after liver transplantation. Sequencing was performed with immunoSEQ multiplex PCR; in TCRdb, only in-frame clones are kept and a portion is missing. The sample consists of 55,000 or so clones, about two thirds of them appearing once. Sequences were derived from CD4+ T cells from blood, sampled before liver transplant. The origin of the receptors is a human donor who received a liver transplant.

The rearrangement uses TRBV11-2 and TRBJ1-4, with no clear D. V was trimmed by 5 bases and J by 4 bases, leaving 11 bases between them. The CDR3 is 14 amino acids. The germline gives CDR1 SGHAT, CDR2 FQNNGV. CDR3 DNA: TGTGCCAGCAGCCTCGCGGGGTTTAATGAAAAACTGTTTTTT. This sequence encodes CASSLAGFNEKLFF.

The genes are TRBV6-6 and TRBJ2-3; D may be TRBD2 (7 bases). The CDR3 consists of 13 residues. V was shortened by 7 bases and J by 5 bases, with 13 bases between the two germline ends. Germline V CDR1 and CDR2: MNHNY, SVGAGI (reference sequence). CDR3 coding DNA: TGTGCCAGCAATCGGGGGGCTCAAGATACGCAGTATTTT. Encoded protein: CASNRGAQDTQYF.

V is TRBV5-1 and J is TRBJ2-7; 8 positions match TRBD2. The CDR3 covers 14 residues. CDR1 and CDR2 (germline): SGHRS, YFSETQ. V shed 0 bases, J shed 6 bases, and the junction held 5 bases outside the gene matches. The CDR3 here is CASSLGSGGGEQYF. CDR3 nucleotides: TGCGCCAGCAGCTTGGGCTCGGGGGGGGGCGAGCAGTACTTC.

The chain couples TRBV2 to TRBJ2-1; tentative D call: TRBD2 (5 bases). This CDR3 is 14 amino acids long. Germline CDR1 SNHLY, CDR2 FYNNEI. The V end lost 6 bases, the J end lost 7 bases, and 16 bases lay between the germline ends. CDR3 nucleotides: TGTGCCAGCAGCGAATCGAGCCGGGAAAATGAGCAGTTCTTC. Translated, it gives CASSESSRENEQFF.

V and J are TRBV6-1 and TRBJ2-5; D might be TRBD1 (5 bases). Per the germline V gene, CDR1 is MNHNS and CDR2 is SASEGT. This CDR3 is built from 13 residues. Trimming removed 9 bases from V and 2 bases from J, with 13 bases in between. CDR3 region: CASTGAVQETQYF. Written as DNA, the CDR3 is TGTGCCAGTACAGGTGCCGTGCAAGAGACCCAGTACTTC.

V is TRBV25-1 and J is TRBJ1-3; D is undetermined. V was pared by 5 bases and J by 3 bases, with 17 bases between. Germline V gene data show CDR1 as MGHDK and CDR2 as SYGVNS. The CDR3 has 16 amino acids. As DNA, the CDR3 is TGTGCCAGCAGTCTATTGAGGGCCGTCCGTGGAAACACCATATATTTT. This sequence encodes CASSLLRAVRGNTIYF.

The gene calls are TRBV9 and TRBJ2-7; 15 bases agree with TRBD2. This CDR3 is built from 15 residues. The V gene end was trimmed by 3 bases and the J gene end by 5 bases; junction bases not matched to a gene: 3. Germline-derived CDR1 and CDR2 are SGDLS and YYNGEE. In DNA, the CDR3 is TGTGCCAGCAGCGGGGGACTAGCGGGGGGAAACGAGCAGTACTTC. As protein: CASSGGLAGGNEQYF.

The table lists this clone with many counts. The J gene is TRBJ1-1, the V gene TRBV6-5; D is perhaps TRBD1 (5 bases). The CDR3 has 15 amino acids. Trimming left V 0 bases short and J 4 bases short, with 12 bases between. Germline CDR1 reads MNHEY; CDR2 reads SVGAGI. The CDR3 DNA follows: TGTGCCAGCAGTTACTCTGGGGGGGGGACCACTGAAGCTTTCTTT. Its protein is CASSYSGGGTTEAFF.

The rearrangement links TRBV2 to TRBJ1-1; tentative D call: TRBD1 (5 bases). There are 13 residues in the CDR3. V was cut by 6 bases and J by 4 bases, with 12 bases left in between. Per germline, CDR1 SNHLY and CDR2 FYNNEI. This chain's CDR3 is CASRVTGSTEAFF. The DNA for the CDR3 is TGTGCCAGCAGGGTTACAGGCTCCACTGAAGCTTTCTTT.

The chain joins TRBV28 to TRBJ2-6; D call uncertain. The CDR3 spans 15 residues. The germline V gene encodes CDR1 MDHEN and CDR2 SYDVKM. Trimming shortened V by 8 bases and J by 0 bases, and 11 bases separated the two germline ends. The CDR3 DNA sequence: TGTGCCAGCCGAGAAATTTCCTCTGGGGCCAACGTCCTGACTTTC. Its protein is CASREISSGANVLTF. Using reference TRBV28 and TRBJ2-6 for the parts outside the CDR3, the full variable domain is DVKVTQSSRYLVKRTGEKVFLECVQDMDHENMFWYRQDPGLGLRLIYFSYDVKMKEKGDIPEGYSVSREKKERFSLILESASTNQTSMYLCASREISSGANVLTFGAGSRLTVL.

The rearrangement joins TRBV29-1 to TRBJ2-1; weak D call: TRBD2 (6 bases). Germline V lookup: CDR1 SQVTM, CDR2 ANQGSEA. CDR3 size: 14 residues. V was shortened by 3 bases and J by 9 bases, with 18 bases between the two germline ends. This chain's CDR3 is CSVDRLGGNVEQFF. CDR3 nucleotide sequence: TGCAGCGTTGACCGCCTGGGGGGAAACGTTGAGCAGTTCTTC.

The V call is TRBV28, the J call TRBJ2-2, with no clear D. CDR3 size: 11 residues. From germline, CDR1 is MDHEN and CDR2 SYDVKM. Deletions cut 7 bases from V and 4 bases from J, with 4 bases between. CDR3 region: CASTSTGELFF. In DNA, the CDR3 is TGTGCCAGCACCTCCACCGGGGAGCTGTTTTTT.

The rearrangement links TRBV6-6 to TRBJ2-7, with a weak D call TRBD1 (5 bases). CDR1 is MNHNY and CDR2 is SVGAGI in the germline V gene (reference sequence). The V end was cut by 3 bases, the J end by 5 bases, with 11 bases between. This CDR3 spans 13 amino acids. CDR3 residues: CASSYLTGDEQYF. The DNA of the CDR3 is TGTGCCAGCAGTTATCTCACAGGAGACGAGCAGTACTTC.

This chain links TRBV4-1 with TRBJ2-1; TRBD2 might be the D (6 bases). Germline CDR1 MGHRA, CDR2 YSYEKL. CDR3 size: 16 residues. Trimming removed 6 bases from V and 2 bases from J, with 17 bases in between. The CDR3 loop reads CASSLGRGNPYNEQFF. In DNA, the CDR3 is TGCGCCAGCAGTCTCGGTCGGGGGAACCCCTACAATGAGCAGTTCTTC.

The gene calls are TRBV19 and TRBJ2-1; 9 nucleotides agree with TRBD1. V trimming: 7 bases; J trimming: 1 base; junction bases outside the gene matches: 5. The length of the CDR3 is 15 residues. The germline V gene has CDR1 LNHDA and CDR2 SQIVND (reference sequence). The CDR3 sequence is CASTPGTGSYNEQFF. The CDR3 DNA follows: TGTGCCAGTACCCCCGGGACAGGGTCCTACAATGAGCAGTTCTTC.

The chain couples TRBV11-2 to TRBJ1-2; tentative D call: TRBD1 (6 bases). Trimming removed 5 bases from V and 1 base from J, with 11 bases in between. The CDR3 is made up of 14 amino acids. Germline CDR1 reads SGHAT; CDR2 reads FQNNGV. CDR3 residues: CASSPTGLNYGYTF. In DNA form, the CDR3 reads TGTGCCAGCAGCCCCACAGGGCTTAACTATGGCTACACCTTC.

The rearrangement links TRBV6-5 to TRBJ2-7; the D is unclear. The ends were cut back, 0 bases at V and 6 bases at J, with 6 bases in the middle. The CDR3 sequence is 12 residues long. Germline V lookup: CDR1 MNHEY, CDR2 SVGAGI. CDR3 region: CASSYSSGEQYF. CDR3 sequence (DNA): TGTGCCAGCAGTTACTCTAGTGGCGAGCAGTACTTC.

The chain combines TRBV28 with TRBJ2-2; a possible D gene is TRBD2 (5 bases). The CDR3 sequence is 13 residues long. The germline V gene encodes CDR1 MDHEN and CDR2 SYDVKM. Trimming shortened V by 3 bases and J by 5 bases, and 7 bases separated the two germline ends. As DNA, the CDR3 is TGTGCCAGCAGTTTTTCGGGGACCGGGGAGCTGTTTTTT. This encodes CASSFSGTGELFF.

The chain has TRBV19 and TRBJ2-3, with 12 bases identical to TRBD1. V trimming: 4 bases; J trimming: 4 bases; junction bases outside the gene matches: 6. Germline CDR1 is LNHDA and CDR2 is SQIVND (reference sequence). The CDR3 sequence is 16 residues long. Here the CDR3 reads CASSTPGTGGADTQYF. Here the CDR3 DNA reads TGTGCCAGTAGTACCCCCGGGACAGGGGGCGCAGATACGCAGTATTTT.

The chain employs TRBV20-1 and TRBJ1-1; D is unclear. Trimming removed 8 bases at V and 0 bases at J, with 7 bases between. Germline CDR1 is DFQATT and CDR2 is SNEGSKA (reference sequence). The length of the CDR3 is 11 residues. The CDR3 here is CSPRMNTEAFF. The CDR3 nucleotides read TGCAGTCCCAGAATGAACACTGAAGCTTTCTTT.

This rearrangement joins TRBV6-1 to TRBJ2-5, with 7 bases lining up with TRBD1. J was trimmed by 2 bases and V by 4 bases; bases with no gene match: 7. The germline V gene has CDR1 MNHNS and CDR2 SASEGT. The CDR3 has 15 amino acids. DNA of the CDR3: TGTGCCAGCAGTGGCCGGGACAGAATTCAAGAGACCCAGTACTTC. Translating it yields CASSGRDRIQETQYF.

The J gene is TRBJ1-2, the V gene TRBV4-1, with TRBD1 matching over 11 bases. Germline CDR1 MGHRA, CDR2 YSYEKL. V lost 2 bases and J lost 7; bases outside the gene matches: 9. This CDR3 has 16 residues. The CDR3 here is CASSQNYGTGGTGYTF. In DNA form, the CDR3 reads TGCGCCAGCAGCCAAAACTATGGGACAGGGGGTACTGGCTACACCTTC.

The gene calls are TRBV5-4 and TRBJ1-2, with 11 bases fitting TRBD1. This CDR3 has 16 residues. The germline gives CDR1 SGHNT, CDR2 YYREEE (reference sequence). The trim removed 4 bases at V and 0 bases at J, leaving 5 bases unmatched. CDR3 amino acids: CASSAGQGAANYGYTF. CDR3 nucleotides: TGTGCCAGCAGCGCCGGACAGGGGGCCGCTAACTATGGCTACACCTTC.